The 17 T cell receptor beta chains below come from one sample, sequenced in a study of beta chain features in type 1 diabetes. Findings and caveats of the study: Among patients with Type 1 diabetes, TCRB CDR3s were moderately but significantly shorter in every one of the four CD4+ subsets.

Expressed TCRB transcripts were sequenced, since all the RNA that had been isolated was reverse transcribed. The data were produced by immunoSEQ multiplex PCR, yet TCRdb's version contains in-frame clones alone and is incomplete. The sample carries approximately 260,000 clones, about 24% recorded once. These receptors lack a known antigen. The sample was naive CD4+ T cells from blood. Receptors originate from a woman aged 25 to 39 with type 1 diabetes.

In this sample, this clone turned up a few times. V usage is TRBV5-4 and J usage is TRBJ2-7; the match to TRBD2 covers 9 bases. Germline CDR1 and CDR2: SGHNT and YYREEE (reference sequence). The CDR3 totals 15 residues. Unmatched junction bases numbered 8, after V lost 1 base and J lost 6 bases. The CDR3 DNA reads TGTGCCAGCAGCTTGATTCATAGCGGGAGTCTCGAGCAGTACTTC. This sequence encodes CASSLIHSGSLEQYF.

The V call is TRBV13, the J call TRBJ1-1; the D gene is possibly TRBD1 (6 bases). The CDR3 length is 14 residues. V was cut by 0 bases and J by 4 bases, with 9 bases left in between. Germline CDR1 PRHDT, CDR2 FYEKMQ (reference sequence). The CDR3 loop reads CASSLGRGSTEAFF. The CDR3 region has the DNA TGTGCCAGCAGCTTAGGCAGGGGAAGCACTGAAGCTTTCTTT. Using reference TRBV13 and TRBJ1-1 for the parts outside the CDR3, the full variable domain is AAGVIQSPRHLIKEKRETATLKCYPIPRHDTVYWYQQGPGQDPQFLISFYEKMQSDKGSIPDRFSAQQFSDYHSELNMSSLELGDSALYFCASSLGRGSTEAFFGQGTRLTVV.

The J gene is TRBJ2-7, the V gene TRBV5-1; TRBD2 aligns across 13 bases. Trimming removed 4 bases from V and 3 bases from J; junction bases left unmatched: 4. Germline V lookup: CDR1 SGHRS, CDR2 YFSETQ. This CDR3 has 15 residues. CDR3 in DNA: TGCGCCAGCAGCCCCGGGACTAGCGGGAACTACGAGCAGTACTTC. It specifies CASSPGTSGNYEQYF.

The chain joins TRBV6-5 to TRBJ2-5; possible D gene TRBD2, 5 bases. This CDR3 is 15 amino acids long. The V end lost 0 bases, the J end lost 5 bases, and 13 bases lay between the germline ends. In germline, CDR1 is MNHEY, CDR2 SVGAGI. The CDR3 loop reads CASSYSPVPGETQYF. In nucleotides, the CDR3 is TGTGCCAGCAGTTACTCCCCCGTTCCGGGGGAGACCCAGTACTTC.

In its sample, this clone was seen a few times. The chain has TRBV13 and TRBJ2-6; TRBD1 aligns across 7 bases. Germline trimming cut 5 bases from V and 0 bases from J; bases unmatched to any gene: 4. This CDR3 is 16 amino acids long. Germline-derived CDR1 and CDR2 are PRHDT and FYEKMQ (reference sequence). The CDR3 bases are TGTGCCAGCAGCGAGGGACAGTCCTCTGGGGCCAACGTCCTGACTTTC. Translating it yields CASSEGQSSGANVLTF.

The chain carries TRBV11-3 and TRBJ2-1, with 11 bases identical to TRBD2. With 1 base clipped from V and 7 bases from J, the junction kept 3 bases outside the gene matches. Germline V gives CDR1 SGHNT, CDR2 YENEEA. The length of the CDR3 is 15 residues. The CDR3 is CASSLGRLAGNEQFF. As DNA, the CDR3 is TGTGCCAGCAGCTTAGGGAGACTAGCGGGGAATGAGCAGTTCTTC.

Only a few counts were recorded for this clone. Different DNA sequences within this sample yield the same CDR3. The V call is TRBV30, the J call TRBJ1-1; D unclear. The germline V and J ends were trimmed by 0 bases and 1 base, with 6 bases remaining between them. Germline CDR1 GTSNPN, CDR2 SVGIG (reference sequence). The CDR3 is 13 residues long. CDR3 protein: CAWSVRRNTEAFF. As DNA, the CDR3 is TGTGCCTGGAGTGTTCGTAGGAACACTGAAGCTTTCTTT.

This clone appeared a few times. J is TRBJ2-5 and V is TRBV5-1; D uncertain. This CDR3 has 14 residues. Trimming shortened V by 4 bases and J by 1 base, and 11 bases separated the two germline ends. CDR1 is SGHRS and CDR2 is YFSETQ in the germline V gene. For the CDR3, the DNA is TGCGCCAGCAGCCCGCCCGTGGCCCAAGAGACCCAGTACTTC. It specifies CASSPPVAQETQYF.

This chain joins TRBV10-3 and TRBJ1-2; TRBD1 matches 9 bases. There are 16 residues in the CDR3. Germline V lookup: CDR1 ENHRY, CDR2 SYGVKD. The junction had 8 bases not matched to a gene; V was cut back by 2 bases and J by 4 bases. Here the CDR3 DNA reads TGTGCCATCAGTGAGACCGGACAGGGGAGATCCTATGGCTACACCTTC. Translating it yields CAISETGQGRSYGYTF.

The rearrangement uses TRBV28 and TRBJ1-1; D perhaps matches TRBD1 (5 bases). Germline CDR1 is MDHEN and CDR2 is SYDVKM. Trimming cost V 7 bases and J 1 base, with 13 bases left between them. The CDR3 is 14 residues long. The CDR3 here is CASNSQGWNTEAFF. The DNA of the CDR3 is TGTGCCAGCAACTCTCAGGGATGGAACACTGAAGCTTTCTTT.

V and J are TRBV6-6 and TRBJ1-2, with D maybe TRBD1 (6 bases). This CDR3 contains 13 residues. Trimming shortened V by 5 bases and J by 2 bases, and 9 bases separated the two germline ends. Germline V gives CDR1 MNHNY, CDR2 SVGAGI (reference sequence). CDR3 coding DNA: TGTGCCAGCAGTACTCAGGGGAACTATGGCTACACCTTC. Its translation: CASSTQGNYGYTF.

This clone has just a few counts. This rearrangement joins TRBV5-6 to TRBJ1-1, with D maybe TRBD1 (5 bases). Trimming stripped 0 bases from V and 0 bases from J, with 9 bases between. The CDR3 length is 15 residues. CDR1 is SGHDT and CDR2 is YYEEEE in the germline V gene. The CDR3 region is CASSLGAGLNTEAFF. CDR3 nucleotides: TGTGCCAGCAGCTTGGGGGCAGGGTTGAACACTGAAGCTTTCTTT.

The chain joins TRBV5-4 to TRBJ2-1; D is perhaps TRBD2 (6 bases). This CDR3 is 18 amino acids long. The V gene lost 4 bases and the J gene lost 1 base, with 21 bases spanning the gap. CDR1 is SGHNT and CDR2 is YYREEE in the germline V gene (reference sequence). This CDR3 reads CASSPKTGTLNSYNEQFF. For the CDR3, the DNA is TGTGCCAGCAGCCCGAAGACGGGGACTTTGAATTCCTACAATGAGCAGTTCTTC.

In this sample, this clone turned up a few times. V is TRBV2 and J is TRBJ2-3; possible D gene TRBD1, 5 bases. Trimming shortened V by 10 bases and J by 0 bases, and 14 bases separated the two germline ends. The CDR3 totals 14 residues. The germline V gene encodes CDR1 SNHLY and CDR2 FYNNEI. CDR3 amino acids: CAMGRGLSTDTQYF. The CDR3 DNA follows: TGTGCCATGGGTAGGGGCCTCAGCACAGATACGCAGTATTTT.

The J gene is TRBJ1-2, the V gene TRBV4-1, with D uncertain. This CDR3 contains 16 residues. Trimming took 1 base from V and 6 from J, leaving 18 bases between them. Germline assignment: CDR1 MGHRA and CDR2 YSYEKL. The CDR3 protein is CASSQARATGMDGYTF. The CDR3 DNA sequence: TGCGCCAGCAGCCAAGCTCGGGCTACGGGGATGGATGGCTACACCTTC.

The J gene is TRBJ2-7, the V gene TRBV9; TRBD2 might be the D (6 bases). Per germline, CDR1 SGDLS and CDR2 YYNGEE. The CDR3 totals 15 residues. Deletions cut 0 bases from V and 0 bases from J, with 10 bases between. CDR3 coding DNA: TGTGCCAGCAGCGTAGGTGGCGGGAACTCCTACGAGCAGTACTTC. Its translation is CASSVGGGNSYEQYF.

This chain joins TRBV19 and TRBJ2-1, with 10 bases identical to TRBD1. V was clipped by 3 bases and J by 6 bases; unmatched bases: 5. This CDR3 contains 15 residues. Germline values: CDR1 LNHDA, CDR2 SQIVND (reference sequence). The CDR3 loop is CASSIRDRGVNEQFF. In nucleotides, the CDR3 is TGTGCCAGTAGTATCCGGGACAGGGGAGTCAATGAGCAGTTCTTC.